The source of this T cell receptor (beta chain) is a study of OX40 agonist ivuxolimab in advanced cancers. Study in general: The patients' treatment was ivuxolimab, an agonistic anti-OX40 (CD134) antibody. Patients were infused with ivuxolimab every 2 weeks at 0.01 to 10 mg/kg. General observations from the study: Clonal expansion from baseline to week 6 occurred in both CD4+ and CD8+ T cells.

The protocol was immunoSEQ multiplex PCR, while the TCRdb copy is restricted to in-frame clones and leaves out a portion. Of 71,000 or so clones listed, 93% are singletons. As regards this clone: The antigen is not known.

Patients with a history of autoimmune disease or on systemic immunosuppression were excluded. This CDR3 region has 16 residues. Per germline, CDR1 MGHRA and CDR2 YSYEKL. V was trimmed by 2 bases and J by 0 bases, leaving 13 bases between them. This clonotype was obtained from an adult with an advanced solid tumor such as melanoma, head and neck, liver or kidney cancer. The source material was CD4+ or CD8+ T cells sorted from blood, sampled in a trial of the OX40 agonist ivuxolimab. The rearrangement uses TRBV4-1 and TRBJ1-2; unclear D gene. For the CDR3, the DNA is TGCGCCAGCAGCCAATTCAAAACAGCAGCTAACTATGGCTACACCTTC. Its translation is CASSQFKTAANYGYTF.